A selection of T cell receptor beta chains follows, all from one sample in a study of blood T cell repertoires in COVID-19. Sequencing was performed with immunoSEQ multiplex PCR; in TCRdb, only in-frame clones are kept and a portion is missing. The table includes approximately 240,000 clones, roughly 90% detected once. Specimen: PBMCs or T cells enriched from blood (not recorded which). The source of these receptors is a woman under 40 with acute COVID-19. Both conserved end residues are part of each CDR3. The order of the fields is V gene, clone size, D gene, J gene, CDR3 protein, CDR3 DNA. A D gene is named only where the DNA matches it firmly. Size values are once, few and many counts, or a class for expanded clones, and some rows have none.

V gene: TRBV2; clone size: .; D gene: TRBD2; J gene: TRBJ2-1; CDR3 protein: CASIGGGPLNEQFF; CDR3 DNA: TGTGCCAGCATAGGCGGGGGGCCGTTGAATGAGCAGTTCTTC
V gene: TRBV6-5; clone size: .; D gene: .; J gene: TRBJ2-1; CDR3 protein: CASSYARGNNEQFF; CDR3 DNA: TGTGCCAGCAGTTACGCGCGGGGAAACAATGAGCAGTTCTTC
V gene: TRBV7-2; clone size: .; D gene: TRBD2; J gene: TRBJ2-7; CDR3 protein: CASSPETTSGRALSYEQYF; CDR3 DNA: TGTGCCAGCAGCCCCGAAACGACTAGCGGGAGGGCCTTAAGCTACGAGCAGTACTTC
V gene: TRBV4-1; clone size: .; D gene: TRBD2; J gene: TRBJ2-4; CDR3 protein: CASSPLEHRRVGTIFGIQYF; CDR3 DNA: TGCGCCAGCAGCCCCTTAGAACACCGGCGCGTCGGGACTATATTCGGCATTCAGTACTTC
V gene: TRBV7-3; clone size: .; D gene: .; J gene: TRBJ2-3; CDR3 protein: CASSLGLGDTQYF; CDR3 DNA: TGTGCCAGCAGCCTAGGTCTGGGAGATACGCAGTATTTT
V gene: TRBV6-5; clone size: .; D gene: TRBD1; J gene: TRBJ1-6; CDR3 protein: CASGKTGVSPLHF; CDR3 DNA: TGTGCCAGCGGAAAGACAGGGGTCTCACCCCTCCACTTT
V gene: TRBV6-5; clone size: .; D gene: .; J gene: TRBJ1-4; CDR3 protein: CASSYSADRLKLFF; CDR3 DNA: TGTGCCAGCAGTTACTCGGCCGACAGGCTAAAACTGTTTTTT
V gene: TRBV6-1; clone size: few; D gene: TRBD2; J gene: TRBJ2-5; CDR3 protein: CASSELAGGQETQYF; CDR3 DNA: TGTGCCAGCAGTGAACTAGCGGGGGGGCAAGAGACCCAGTACTTC
V gene: TRBV28; clone size: .; D gene: .; J gene: TRBJ1-5; CDR3 protein: CASSNSNQPQHF; CDR3 DNA: TGTGCCAGCTCCAATAGCAATCAGCCCCAGCATTTT
V gene: TRBV28; clone size: .; D gene: .; J gene: TRBJ1-5; CDR3 protein: CASSLPGDSNQPQHF; CDR3 DNA: TGTGCCAGCAGTTTACCGGGGGATAGCAATCAGCCCCAGCATTTT
V gene: TRBV11-1; clone size: .; D gene: TRBD1; J gene: TRBJ1-3; CDR3 protein: CASSSNRGLTGNTIYF; CDR3 DNA: TGTGCCAGCAGCTCGAACAGGGGATTGACTGGAAACACCATATATTTT
V gene: TRBV28; clone size: .; D gene: .; J gene: TRBJ2-7; CDR3 protein: CASSLIGPGWEQYF; CDR3 DNA: TGTGCCAGCAGCCTAATTGGTCCAGGGTGGGAGCAGTACTTC
V gene: TRBV2; clone size: .; D gene: TRBD1; J gene: TRBJ1-1; CDR3 protein: CASSDRGPRTEAFF; CDR3 DNA: TGTGCCAGCAGCGACAGGGGACCGCGAACTGAAGCTTTCTTT
V gene: TRBV5-6; clone size: .; D gene: TRBD1; J gene: TRBJ2-3; CDR3 protein: CASSPDRSTDTQYF; CDR3 DNA: TGTGCCAGCAGCCCGGACAGGAGCACAGATACGCAGTATTTT
V gene: TRBV19; clone size: .; D gene: TRBD1; J gene: TRBJ1-4; CDR3 protein: CASSIPRGPNEKLFF; CDR3 DNA: TGTGCCAGTAGTATTCCCAGGGGGCCTAATGAAAAACTGTTTTTT
V gene: TRBV5-1; clone size: .; D gene: .; J gene: TRBJ1-4; CDR3 protein: CASRSTGAPNEKLFF; CDR3 DNA: TGCGCCAGCAGATCAACAGGAGCTCCTAATGAAAAACTGTTTTTT
V gene: TRBV7-9; clone size: .; D gene: .; J gene: TRBJ2-3; CDR3 protein: CASSSGAGGTDTQYF; CDR3 DNA: TGTGCCAGCAGTTCCGGCGCCGGGGGCACAGATACGCAGTATTTT
V gene: TRBV6-5; clone size: .; D gene: .; J gene: TRBJ1-2; CDR3 protein: CASSPVGADGYTF; CDR3 DNA: TGTGCCAGCAGCCCGGTGGGGGCGGATGGCTACACCTTC
V gene: TRBV19; clone size: .; D gene: .; J gene: TRBJ2-2; CDR3 protein: CASSMLGGTGELFF; CDR3 DNA: TGTGCCAGTAGTATGTTAGGGGGCACCGGGGAGCTGTTTTTT
V gene: TRBV28; clone size: .; D gene: .; J gene: TRBJ2-7; CDR3 protein: CASSNPRTTNSYEQYF; CDR3 DNA: TGTGCCAGCAGTAACCCGCGGACTACCAACTCCTACGAGCAGTACTTC
V gene: TRBV13; clone size: .; D gene: .; J gene: TRBJ1-6; CDR3 protein: CASSLRFHSQISPLHF; CDR3 DNA: TGTGCCAGCAGCTTACGATTCCACAGTCAGATTTCACCCCTCCACTTT
V gene: TRBV29-1; clone size: .; D gene: TRBD1; J gene: TRBJ1-1; CDR3 protein: CSVHRGRSGNTEAFF; CDR3 DNA: TGCAGCGTTCACAGGGGGCGGAGCGGGAACACTGAAGCTTTCTTT
V gene: TRBV6-6; clone size: .; D gene: TRBD1; J gene: TRBJ1-5; CDR3 protein: CASFKGQNNQPQHF; CDR3 DNA: TGTGCCAGCTTTAAGGGACAGAACAATCAGCCCCAGCATTTT
V gene: TRBV7-2; clone size: .; D gene: .; J gene: TRBJ1-1; CDR3 protein: CASSLIGTRKAFF; CDR3 DNA: TGTGCCAGCAGCTTAATTGGGACACGGAAAGCTTTCTTT
V gene: TRBV3-1/TRBV3-2; clone size: .; D gene: .; J gene: TRBJ2-3; CDR3 protein: CASSPVASTDTQYF; CDR3 DNA: TGTGCCAGCAGCCCGGTTGCTAGCACAGATACGCAGTATTTT
V gene: TRBV14; clone size: .; D gene: .; J gene: TRBJ1-2; CDR3 protein: CASSTAALYGYTF; CDR3 DNA: TGTGCCAGCAGTACGGCGGCCCTCTATGGCTACACCTTC
V gene: TRBV25-1; clone size: .; D gene: .; J gene: TRBJ1-4; CDR3 protein: CASSEYGRSNEKLFF; CDR3 DNA: TGTGCCAGCAGTGAATACGGCAGGTCTAATGAAAAACTGTTTTTT
V gene: TRBV5-5; clone size: .; D gene: .; J gene: TRBJ2-1; CDR3 protein: CASSFFLSSYNEQFF; CDR3 DNA: TGTGCCAGCAGCTTTTTTCTGAGCTCCTACAATGAGCAGTTCTTC
V gene: TRBV7-3; clone size: .; D gene: TRBD1; J gene: TRBJ2-7; CDR3 protein: CASSPGTGRHEQYF; CDR3 DNA: TGTGCCAGCAGCCCCGGGACAGGGAGACACGAGCAGTACTTC
V gene: TRBV5-4; clone size: .; D gene: TRBD1; J gene: TRBJ2-3; CDR3 protein: CASSFSGTGAPHTQYF; CDR3 DNA: TGTGCCAGCAGCTTTTCCGGGACAGGGGCACCTCATACGCAGTATTTT
V gene: TRBV6-5; clone size: .; D gene: TRBD2; J gene: TRBJ2-3; CDR3 protein: CASGRLAENTDTQYF; CDR3 DNA: TGTGCCAGCGGTAGACTAGCGGAGAACACAGATACGCAGTATTTT
V gene: TRBV19; clone size: .; D gene: .; J gene: TRBJ1-1; CDR3 protein: CASKSGSPVGTEAFF; CDR3 DNA: TGTGCCAGTAAGTCGGGGTCCCCTGTGGGCACTGAAGCTTTCTTT
V gene: TRBV3-1/TRBV3-2; clone size: .; D gene: .; J gene: TRBJ1-5; CDR3 protein: CASSQFQGYQPQHF; CDR3 DNA: TGTGCCAGCAGCCAATTTCAGGGTTATCAGCCCCAGCATTTT
V gene: TRBV5-1; clone size: once; D gene: .; J gene: TRBJ2-1; CDR3 protein: CASSLGENSYNEQFF; CDR3 DNA: TGCGCCAGCAGCTTGGGGGAGAACTCCTACAATGAGCAGTTCTTC
V gene: TRBV5-6; clone size: few; D gene: TRBD1; J gene: TRBJ1-5; CDR3 protein: CASSLGAGGQGNQHF; CDR3 DNA: TGTGCCAGCAGCTTGGGCGCGGGGGGACAGGGGAACCAGCATTTT
V gene: TRBV6-5; clone size: .; D gene: .; J gene: TRBJ2-2; CDR3 protein: CASSYSPGAGELFF; CDR3 DNA: TGTGCCAGCAGTTACAGCCCAGGGGCTGGGGAGCTGTTTTTT
V gene: TRBV7-2; clone size: few; D gene: TRBD1; J gene: TRBJ2-7; CDR3 protein: CASSSYRGQYEQYF; CDR3 DNA: TGTGCCAGCAGCTCCTACAGGGGGCAGTACGAGCAGTACTTC
V gene: TRBV7-3; clone size: .; D gene: .; J gene: TRBJ2-1; CDR3 protein: CASSVTSGNEQFF; CDR3 DNA: TGTGCCAGCAGCGTAACAAGCGGGAATGAGCAGTTCTTC
V gene: TRBV6-5; clone size: .; D gene: .; J gene: TRBJ1-2; CDR3 protein: CASARAANYGYTF; CDR3 DNA: TGTGCCAGCGCGCGGGCAGCTAACTATGGCTACACCTTC
V gene: TRBV5-4; clone size: .; D gene: TRBD2; J gene: TRBJ2-6; CDR3 protein: CASSLGLAGAGGANVLTF; CDR3 DNA: TGTGCCAGCAGCTTAGGACTAGCGGGGGCCGGGGGGGCCAACGTCCTGACTTTC
V gene: TRBV7-9; clone size: .; D gene: TRBD1; J gene: TRBJ1-1; CDR3 protein: CASSSRQGTTEAFF; CDR3 DNA: TGTGCCAGCAGCTCCCGACAGGGCACCACTGAAGCTTTCTTT
V gene: TRBV6-4; clone size: .; D gene: TRBD2; J gene: TRBJ2-4; CDR3 protein: CASSDSRLAGGMVLAKNIQYF; CDR3 DNA: TGTGCCAGCAGTGACTCCCGACTAGCGGGAGGCATGGTACTAGCCAAAAACATTCAGTACTTC
V gene: TRBV27; clone size: .; D gene: .; J gene: TRBJ1-1; CDR3 protein: CASKEGRTEAFF; CDR3 DNA: TGTGCCAGCAAGGAGGGGAGAACTGAAGCTTTCTTT
V gene: TRBV7-2; clone size: .; D gene: .; J gene: TRBJ1-5; CDR3 protein: CASSFRPGGQPQHF; CDR3 DNA: TGTGCCAGCAGCTTCCGACCGGGAGGCCAGCCCCAGCATTTT
V gene: TRBV10-1; clone size: .; D gene: .; J gene: TRBJ1-2; CDR3 protein: CARLPQGSYGYTF; CDR3 DNA: TGCGCCAGGCTACCACAGGGATCCTATGGCTACACCTTC
V gene: TRBV5-1; clone size: .; D gene: TRBD1; J gene: TRBJ1-1; CDR3 protein: CASSGGQGLNTEAFF; CDR3 DNA: TGCGCCAGCAGCGGGGGACAGGGTTTAAACACTGAAGCTTTCTTT
V gene: TRBV7-3; clone size: .; D gene: TRBD2; J gene: TRBJ2-3; CDR3 protein: CASSPGTSGIFDTQYF; CDR3 DNA: TGTGCCAGCAGCCCCGGGACTAGCGGGATCTTTGATACGCAGTATTTT
V gene: TRBV19; clone size: .; D gene: .; J gene: TRBJ1-5; CDR3 protein: CASNRVNQPQHF; CDR3 DNA: TGTGCCAGTAACAGGGTAAATCAGCCCCAGCATTTT
V gene: TRBV18; clone size: .; D gene: .; J gene: TRBJ2-3; CDR3 protein: CASSPSSSRAGTDTQYF; CDR3 DNA: TGTGCCAGCTCACCGTCTTCCTCAAGAGCCGGGACAGATACGCAGTATTTT
V gene: TRBV10-2; clone size: once; D gene: .; J gene: TRBJ1-2; CDR3 protein: CASSELGGERANYGYTF; CDR3 DNA: TGCGCCAGCAGTGAGCTTGGCGGAGAACGGGCTAACTATGGCTACACCTTC
V gene: TRBV18; clone size: .; D gene: TRBD2; J gene: TRBJ2-3; CDR3 protein: CASSPQTSGGKDTQYF; CDR3 DNA: TGTGCCAGCTCACCGCAGACTAGCGGGGGGAAGGATACGCAGTATTTT